Below, 13 T cell receptor beta chains from the same sample are listed, as sequenced in a study of shared clonotypes between healthy human individuals. Naive CD8 cells, CD45RO-negative and positively selected for CCR7, excluded terminally differentiated effector memory CD45RA+ cells. Here immunoSEQ multiplex PCR was the method, and the copy in TCRdb shows in-frame clones only, minus some. The sample records hundreds of thousands of clones, 98% being singletons. The sequencing input was naive CD8+ T cells sorted from blood. Every receptor here comes from a man younger than 45 in good health.

The chain is built from TRBV18 and TRBJ1-2; TRBD1 might be the D (6 bases). The CDR3 contains 14 residues. Germline values: CDR1 KGHSH, CDR2 LQKENI. The V and J ends lost 5 bases and 0 bases respectively, with 10 bases between them. This CDR3 is CASSSTGPNYGYTF. The CDR3 DNA reads TGTGCCAGCTCATCAACAGGGCCTAACTATGGCTACACCTTC.

The chain is built from TRBV4-3 and TRBJ2-5, with D perhaps TRBD2 (5 bases). Per germline, CDR1 LGHNA and CDR2 YSLEER. Trimming left V 0 bases short and J 4 bases short, with 12 bases between. The CDR3 totals 15 residues. The CDR3 is CASSQEWSSPETQYF. For the CDR3, the DNA is TGCGCCAGCAGCCAAGAATGGTCTAGCCCAGAGACCCAGTACTTC.

The chain combines TRBV10-2 with TRBJ2-7; D not resolved. Germline CDR1 and CDR2: WSHSY and SAAADI. The CDR3 has 14 amino acids. The V end lost 6 bases, the J end lost 4 bases, and 16 bases lay between the germline ends. The CDR3 protein is CASSTPSFPYEQYF. The CDR3 DNA sequence: TGCGCCAGCAGCACTCCATCCTTCCCTTACGAGCAGTACTTC.

V gene TRBV28 combines with J gene TRBJ2-2; D remains ambiguous. Germline CDR1 MDHEN, CDR2 SYDVKM. The CDR3 is made up of 15 amino acids. Trimming removed 7 bases from V and 6 bases from J, with 18 bases in between. The CDR3 sequence: CASTKDNSWAGELFF. The CDR3 DNA is TGTGCCAGCACCAAAGATAACAGTTGGGCCGGGGAGCTGTTTTTT.

V is TRBV9 and J is TRBJ2-1; TRBD2 agrees at 12 bases. Germline V CDR1 and CDR2: SGDLS, YYNGEE. The CDR3 is 15 residues long. V lost 4 bases to trimming and J lost 5 bases; unmatched junction nucleotides: 4. The CDR3 bases are TGTGCCAGCAGCCCTAGCGGGAGGGCCGACAATGAGCAGTTCTTC. This codes for CASSPSGRADNEQFF.

V usage is TRBV6-5 and J usage is TRBJ2-7; 11 bases agree with TRBD2. Germline CDR1 reads MNHEY; CDR2 reads SVGAGI. V gave up 6 bases and J gave up 3 bases; unmatched junction bases: 4. The CDR3 is 14 amino acids. The CDR3 sequence: CASRPGTSGYEQYF. DNA of the CDR3: TGTGCCAGCAGACCCGGGACTAGCGGCTACGAGCAGTACTTC.

The CDR3 is CASRPLEADTQYF. CDR3 nucleotides: TGTGCCAGCAGGCCACTCGAGGCAGATACGCAGTATTTT. The J gene is TRBJ2-3, the V gene TRBV7-2; D remains ambiguous. The ends were cut back, 6 bases at V and 4 bases at J, with 11 bases in the middle. The length of the CDR3 is 13 residues. In germline, CDR1 is SGHTA, CDR2 FQGNSA.

This rearrangement joins TRBV11-2 to TRBJ2-1, with D possibly matching TRBD1 (5 bases). Looked up from germline, CDR1 is SGHAT and CDR2 is FQNNGV. The CDR3 covers 14 residues. The ends were cut back, 4 bases at V and 3 bases at J, with 10 bases in the middle. This chain's CDR3 is CASSSHQGYNEQFF. The CDR3 nucleotides are TGTGCCAGCAGCTCGCACCAGGGCTACAATGAGCAGTTCTTC.

The chain recombines TRBV10-3 with TRBJ2-7; 12 bases align to TRBD2. Looked up from germline, CDR1 is ENHRY and CDR2 is SYGVKD. V gave up 10 bases and J gave up 3 bases; unmatched junction bases: 7. CDR3 length equals 14 residues. The CDR3 sequence: CATTTSGSSYEQYF. The CDR3 DNA reads TGTGCCACGACGACTAGCGGGAGTAGCTACGAGCAGTACTTC.

This clone appeared a single time. J is TRBJ2-7 and V is TRBV11-2; 7 bases are a match to TRBD1. Trimming took 3 bases from V and 3 from J; bases not matched to a gene: 2. Germline V gives CDR1 SGHAT, CDR2 FQNNGV. This CDR3 contains 13 residues. As DNA, the CDR3 is TGTGCCAGCAGCTTTGGGACAGACTACGAGCAGTACTTC. This gives the protein CASSFGTDYEQYF.

This chain links TRBV7-9 with TRBJ2-6; no reliable D call. Germline assignment: CDR1 SEHNR and CDR2 FQNEAQ (reference sequence). This CDR3 region has 14 residues. Between the trimmed V and J ends, which lost 2 bases and 4 bases, there was a span of 6 bases. CDR3 DNA: TGTGCCAGCAGCTTACCGCCCGGGGCCAACGTCCTGACTTTC. Its protein product is CASSLPPGANVLTF. Filled out from reference TRBV7-9 and TRBJ2-6, the complete variable domain reads DTGVSQNPRHKITKRGQNVTFRCDPISEHNRLYWYRQTLGQGPEFLTYFQNEAQLEKSRLLSDRFSAERPKGSFSTLEIQRTEQGDSAMYLCASSLPPGANVLTFGAGSRLTVL.

This sequence joins TRBV10-3 and TRBJ2-7, with TRBD1 matching over 7 bases. The V and J ends lost 5 bases and 4 bases, in that order; junction bases with no gene match: 5. The V gene's germline CDR1 is ENHRY and CDR2 SYGVKD. The CDR3 totals 13 residues. CDR3 in DNA: TGTGCCATCAGTATAGGACAGGTTTACGAGCAGTACTTC. This translates into CAISIGQVYEQYF.

The chain employs TRBV7-9 and TRBJ2-7; D possibly corresponds to TRBD2 (6 bases). V shed 5 bases and J shed 3 bases, with 14 bases lying between them. CDR1 and CDR2 from the germline V gene are SEHNR and FQNEAQ (reference sequence). CDR3 length: 14 amino acids. The CDR3: CASSPPGGNYEQYF. CDR3 DNA sequence: TGTGCCAGCAGCCCACCCGGGGGTAACTACGAGCAGTACTTC.